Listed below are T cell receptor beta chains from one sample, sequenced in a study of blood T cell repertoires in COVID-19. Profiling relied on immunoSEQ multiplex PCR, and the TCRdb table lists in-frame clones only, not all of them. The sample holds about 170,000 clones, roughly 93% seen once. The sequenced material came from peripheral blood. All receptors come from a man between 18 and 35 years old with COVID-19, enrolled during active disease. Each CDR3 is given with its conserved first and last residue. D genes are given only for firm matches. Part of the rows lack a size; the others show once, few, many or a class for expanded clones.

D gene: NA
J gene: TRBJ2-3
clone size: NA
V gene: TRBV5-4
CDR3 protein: CASSPDTGLRDTQYF
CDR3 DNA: TGTGCCAGCAGCCCTGACACCGGACTGCGAGATACGCAGTATTTT

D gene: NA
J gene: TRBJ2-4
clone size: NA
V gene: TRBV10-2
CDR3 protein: CASSDRAKNIQYF
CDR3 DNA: TGCGCCAGCAGTGACAGGGCCAAAAACATTCAGTACTTC

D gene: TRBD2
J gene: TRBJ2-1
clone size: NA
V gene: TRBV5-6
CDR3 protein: CASSHGLAPYEQFF
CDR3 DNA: TGTGCCAGCAGCCACGGACTAGCTCCGTATGAGCAGTTCTTC

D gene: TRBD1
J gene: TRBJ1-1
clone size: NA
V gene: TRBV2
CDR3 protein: CASSALRGQDTEAFF
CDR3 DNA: TGTGCCAGCAGTGCCCTCAGAGGACAGGACACTGAAGCTTTCTTT

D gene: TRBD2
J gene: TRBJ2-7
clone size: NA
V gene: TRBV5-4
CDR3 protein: CASSLGLAGAPYEQYF
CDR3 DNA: TGTGCCAGCAGCTTGGGACTAGCGGGAGCGCCCTACGAGCAGTACTTC

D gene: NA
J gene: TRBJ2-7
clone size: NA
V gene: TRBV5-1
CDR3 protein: CASSLRGNYEQYF
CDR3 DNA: TGCGCCAGCAGCTTACGAGGAAACTACGAGCAGTACTTC

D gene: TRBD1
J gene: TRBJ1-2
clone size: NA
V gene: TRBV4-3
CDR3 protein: CASSQETGDYGYTF
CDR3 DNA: TGCGCCAGCAGCCAAGAAACAGGGGACTATGGCTACACCTTC

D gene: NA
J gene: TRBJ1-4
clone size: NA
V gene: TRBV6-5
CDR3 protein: CASSPTRSNEKLLF
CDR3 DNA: TGTGCCAGCAGCCCGACAAGATCCAATGAAAAACTGCTTTTT

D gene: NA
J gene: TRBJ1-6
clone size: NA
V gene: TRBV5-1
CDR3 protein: CASTLSGSPLHF
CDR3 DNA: TGCGCCAGCACCCTTTCAGGATCACCCCTCCACTTT

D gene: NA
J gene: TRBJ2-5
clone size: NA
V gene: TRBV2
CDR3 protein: CASSYHPDQETQYF
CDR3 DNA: TGTGCCAGCAGTTATCATCCAGACCAAGAGACCCAGTACTTC

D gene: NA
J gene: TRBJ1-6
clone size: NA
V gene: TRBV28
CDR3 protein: CASRVQGLGSPLHF
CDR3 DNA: TGTGCCAGCAGAGTACAGGGACTAGGGTCACCCCTCCACTTT

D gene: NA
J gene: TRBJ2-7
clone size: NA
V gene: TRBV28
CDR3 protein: CASSFSTGSEQYF
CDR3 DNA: TGTGCCAGCAGTTTTTCAACAGGATCCGAGCAGTACTTC

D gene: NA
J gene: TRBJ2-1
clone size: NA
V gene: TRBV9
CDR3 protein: CASSVYSNEQFF
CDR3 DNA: TGTGCCAGCAGCGTATACAGCAATGAGCAGTTCTTC

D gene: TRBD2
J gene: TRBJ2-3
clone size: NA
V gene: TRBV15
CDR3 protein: CATSRLSGGAGGTDTQYF
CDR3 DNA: TGTGCCACCAGCAGACTCTCGGGGGGAGCGGGAGGCACAGATACGCAGTATTTT

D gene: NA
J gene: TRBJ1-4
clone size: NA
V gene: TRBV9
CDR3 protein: CASSVGRGKLLF
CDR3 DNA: TGTGCCAGCAGCGTAGGAAGGGGGAAACTGCTTTTT

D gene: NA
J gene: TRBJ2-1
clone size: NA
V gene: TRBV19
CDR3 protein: CASTHGGSNEQFF
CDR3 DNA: TGTGCCAGTACACATGGGGGGAGCAATGAGCAGTTCTTC

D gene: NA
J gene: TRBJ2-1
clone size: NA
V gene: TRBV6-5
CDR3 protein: CASSSVGEQFF
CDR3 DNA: TGTGCCAGCAGTTCAGTTGGTGAGCAGTTCTTC

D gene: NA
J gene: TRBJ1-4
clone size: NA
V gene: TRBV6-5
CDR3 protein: CASSYGGRGEKLFF
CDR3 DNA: TGTGCCAGCAGTTACGGTGGGAGAGGTGAAAAACTGTTTTTT

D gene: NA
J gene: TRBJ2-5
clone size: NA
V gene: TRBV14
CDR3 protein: CASSQDKRRVQETQYF
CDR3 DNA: TGTGCCAGCAGCCAAGATAAGAGGAGGGTCCAAGAGACCCAGTACTTC

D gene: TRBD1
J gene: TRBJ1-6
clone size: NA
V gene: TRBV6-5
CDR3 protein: CASRGQGNNSPLHF
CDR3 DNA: TGTGCCAGCCGGGGACAGGGAAATAATTCACCCCTCCACTTT

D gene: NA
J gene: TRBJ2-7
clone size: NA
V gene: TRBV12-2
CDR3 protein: CASRTFTSGGPSYEQYF
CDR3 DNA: TGTGCAAGTCGCACCTTCACTAGCGGGGGGCCCTCCTACGAGCAGTACTTC

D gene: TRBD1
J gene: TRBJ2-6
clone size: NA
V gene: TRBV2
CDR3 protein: CASNTGQGWSGANVLTF
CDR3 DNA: TGTGCCAGCAATACGGGACAGGGTTGGTCTGGGGCCAACGTCCTGACTTTC

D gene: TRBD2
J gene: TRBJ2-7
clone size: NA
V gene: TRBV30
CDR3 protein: CAWSVPTSGRDEQYF
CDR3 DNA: TGTGCCTGGAGTGTCCCGACTAGCGGGAGGGACGAGCAGTACTTC

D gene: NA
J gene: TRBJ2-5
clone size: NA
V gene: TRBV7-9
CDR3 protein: CASSPRDQETQYF
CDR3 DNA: TGTGCCAGCAGCCCTCGGGACCAAGAGACCCAGTACTTC

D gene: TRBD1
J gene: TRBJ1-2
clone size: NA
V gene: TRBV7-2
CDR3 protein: CASSFIRTGINYGYTF
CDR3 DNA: TGTGCCAGCAGCTTTATTCGGACAGGGATTAACTATGGCTACACCTTC

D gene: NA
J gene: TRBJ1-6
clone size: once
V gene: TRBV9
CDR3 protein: CASSVGSSPLHF
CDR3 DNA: TGTGCCAGCAGCGTAGGGAGTTCACCCCTCCACTTT

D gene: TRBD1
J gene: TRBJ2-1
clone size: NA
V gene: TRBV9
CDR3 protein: CASSVIDRVLFF
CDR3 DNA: TGTGCCAGCAGCGTAATCGACAGGGTGCTGTTCTTC

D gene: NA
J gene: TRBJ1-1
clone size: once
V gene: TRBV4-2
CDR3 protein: CASSIHTGPQDTEAFF
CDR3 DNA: TGTGCCAGCAGCATTCACACAGGGCCCCAAGACACTGAAGCTTTCTTT

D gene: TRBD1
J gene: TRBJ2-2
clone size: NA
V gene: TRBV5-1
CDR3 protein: CASSFAGQGTTGELFF
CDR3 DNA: TGCGCCAGCAGCTTCGCGGGACAGGGGACCACCGGGGAGCTGTTTTTT

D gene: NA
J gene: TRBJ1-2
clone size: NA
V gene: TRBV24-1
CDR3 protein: CATSDRGYGYTF
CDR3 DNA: TGTGCCACCAGTGATCGGGGTTATGGCTACACCTTC

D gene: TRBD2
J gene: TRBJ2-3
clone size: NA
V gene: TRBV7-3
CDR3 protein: CASSLFRGIAGEDTDTQYF
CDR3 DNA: TGTGCCAGCAGCTTATTTCGGGGGATAGCGGGAGAAGACACAGATACGCAGTATTTT

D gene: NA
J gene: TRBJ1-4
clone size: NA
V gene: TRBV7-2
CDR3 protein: CASSSLGEKLLF
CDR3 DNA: TGTGCCAGCAGCTCCCTAGGTGAAAAACTGCTTTTT

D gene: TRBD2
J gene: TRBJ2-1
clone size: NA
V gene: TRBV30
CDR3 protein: CAWKREAFSSYNEQFF
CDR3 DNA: TGTGCCTGGAAGCGGGAGGCATTCAGCTCCTACAATGAGCAGTTCTTC

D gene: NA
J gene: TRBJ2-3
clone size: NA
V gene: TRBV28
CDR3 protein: CAIGGGGADTQYF
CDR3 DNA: TGTGCCATTGGCGGAGGGGGGGCAGATACGCAGTATTTT

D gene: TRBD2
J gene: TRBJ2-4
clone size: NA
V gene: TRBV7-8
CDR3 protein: CASSPLRTSRLAKNIQYF
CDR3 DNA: TGTGCCAGCAGCCCTCTCCGGACTAGCAGACTAGCCAAAAACATTCAGTACTTC

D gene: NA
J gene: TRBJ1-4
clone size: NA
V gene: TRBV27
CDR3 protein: CASSQHLLANEKLFF
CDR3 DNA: TGTGCCAGCAGCCAACATCTGTTGGCTAATGAAAAACTGTTTTTT

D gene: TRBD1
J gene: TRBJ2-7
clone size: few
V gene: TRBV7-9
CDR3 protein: CASSLEGDRPPYEQYF
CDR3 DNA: TGTGCCAGCAGCTTAGAGGGGGACAGGCCCCCCTACGAGCAGTACTTC

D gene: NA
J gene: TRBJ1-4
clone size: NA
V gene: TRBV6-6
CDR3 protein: CASRPGGSTEKLFF
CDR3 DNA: TGTGCCAGCCGACCGGGAGGGTCCACCGAAAAACTGTTTTTT

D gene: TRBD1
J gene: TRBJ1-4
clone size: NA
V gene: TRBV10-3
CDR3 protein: CAISERGPGEKLFF
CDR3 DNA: TGTGCCATCAGTGAAAGGGGGCCTGGTGAAAAACTGTTTTTT

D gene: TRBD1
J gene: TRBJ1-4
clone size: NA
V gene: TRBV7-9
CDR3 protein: CASSLSEGAGEKLFF
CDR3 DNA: TGTGCCAGCAGCTTATCAGAGGGGGCGGGTGAAAAACTGTTTTTT

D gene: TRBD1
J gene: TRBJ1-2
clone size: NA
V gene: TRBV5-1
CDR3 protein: CASSLTGQQTYGYTF
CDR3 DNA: TGCGCCAGCAGCTTAACGGGACAGCAAACCTATGGCTACACCTTC

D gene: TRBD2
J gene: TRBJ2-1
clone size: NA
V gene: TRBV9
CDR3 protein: CASTPTGGSSYNEQFF
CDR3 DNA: TGTGCCAGCACCCCTACGGGGGGTAGCTCCTACAATGAGCAGTTCTTC

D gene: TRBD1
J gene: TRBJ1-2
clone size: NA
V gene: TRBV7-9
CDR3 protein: CASSSDRGFYGYTF
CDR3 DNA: TGTGCCAGCAGCTCGGACAGGGGGTTTTATGGCTACACCTTC

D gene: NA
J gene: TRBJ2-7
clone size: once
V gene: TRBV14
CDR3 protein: CASSQVFYEQYF
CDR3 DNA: TGTGCCAGCAGCCAAGTCTTCTACGAGCAGTACTTC

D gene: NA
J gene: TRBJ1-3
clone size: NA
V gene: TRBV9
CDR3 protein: CASSGRQENSGNTIYF
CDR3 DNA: TGTGCCAGCAGCGGGAGACAGGAAAACTCTGGAAACACCATATATTTT

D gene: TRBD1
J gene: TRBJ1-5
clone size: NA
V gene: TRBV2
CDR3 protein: CASSHRGGNQPQHF
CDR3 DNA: TGTGCCAGCAGCCACAGGGGGGGCAATCAGCCCCAGCATTTT

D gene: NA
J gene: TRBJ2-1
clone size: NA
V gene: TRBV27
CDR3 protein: CASIGLDGVEQFF
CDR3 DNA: TGTGCCAGCATAGGACTGGATGGAGTGGAGCAGTTCTTC

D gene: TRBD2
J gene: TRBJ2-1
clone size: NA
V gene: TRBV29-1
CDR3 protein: CSVDTLRGLAGGEQFF
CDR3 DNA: TGCAGCGTCGATACACTCCGGGGACTAGCGGGGGGTGAGCAGTTCTTC

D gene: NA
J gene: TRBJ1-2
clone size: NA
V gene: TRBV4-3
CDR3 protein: CASSQDRRVGYTF
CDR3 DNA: TGCGCCAGCAGCCAAGATCGCCGGGTAGGCTACACCTTC

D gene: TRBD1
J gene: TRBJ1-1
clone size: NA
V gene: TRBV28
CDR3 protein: CASSPRGQGPTEAFF
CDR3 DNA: TGTGCCAGCAGTCCGCGGGGACAGGGGCCCACTGAAGCTTTCTTT

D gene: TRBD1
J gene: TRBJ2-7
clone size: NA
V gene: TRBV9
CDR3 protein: CASSPPGQGPYEQYF
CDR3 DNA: TGTGCCAGCAGCCCCCCCGGACAGGGCCCCTACGAGCAGTACTTC

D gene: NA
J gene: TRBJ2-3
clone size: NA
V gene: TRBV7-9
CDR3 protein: CASSLVVADTDTQYF
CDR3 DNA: TGTGCCAGCAGCTTAGTAGTAGCGGACACAGATACGCAGTATTTT

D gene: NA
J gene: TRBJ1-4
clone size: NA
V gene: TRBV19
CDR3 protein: CASSSTTNEKLFF
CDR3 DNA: TGTGCCAGTAGTTCAACAACTAATGAAAAACTGTTTTTT

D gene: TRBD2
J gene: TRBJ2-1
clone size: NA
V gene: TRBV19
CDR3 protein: CASSPGLAAYNEQFF
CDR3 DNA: TGTGCCAGTAGCCCGGGACTAGCGGCCTACAATGAGCAGTTCTTC

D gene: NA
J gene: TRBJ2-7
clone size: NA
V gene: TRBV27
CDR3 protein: CASRKGGFSYEQYF
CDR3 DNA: TGTGCCAGCAGAAAAGGAGGTTTTTCCTACGAGCAGTACTTC